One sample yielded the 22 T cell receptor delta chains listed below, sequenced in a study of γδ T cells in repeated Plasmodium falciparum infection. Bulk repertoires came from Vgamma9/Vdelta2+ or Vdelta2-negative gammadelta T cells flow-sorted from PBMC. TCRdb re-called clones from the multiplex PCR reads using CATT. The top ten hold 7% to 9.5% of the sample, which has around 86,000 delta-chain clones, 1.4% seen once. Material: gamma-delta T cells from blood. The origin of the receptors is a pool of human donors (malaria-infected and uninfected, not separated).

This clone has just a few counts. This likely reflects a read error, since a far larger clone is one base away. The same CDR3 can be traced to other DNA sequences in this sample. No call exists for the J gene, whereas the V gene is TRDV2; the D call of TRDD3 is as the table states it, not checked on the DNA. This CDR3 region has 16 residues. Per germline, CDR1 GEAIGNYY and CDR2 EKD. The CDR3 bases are TGTGCCTGTGACAGACTGGGGGATACGTTGACAGCACAGCTCTTCTTT. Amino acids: CACDRLGDTLTAQLFF.

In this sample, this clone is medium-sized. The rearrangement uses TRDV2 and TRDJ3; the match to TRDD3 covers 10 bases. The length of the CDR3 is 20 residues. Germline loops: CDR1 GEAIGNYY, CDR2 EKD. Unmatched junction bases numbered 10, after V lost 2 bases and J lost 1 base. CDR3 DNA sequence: TGTGCCTGTGACAAAGTACTGGGGGATTCAAAATCCTGGGACACCCGACAGATGTTTTTC. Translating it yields CACDKVLGDSKSWDTRQMFF.

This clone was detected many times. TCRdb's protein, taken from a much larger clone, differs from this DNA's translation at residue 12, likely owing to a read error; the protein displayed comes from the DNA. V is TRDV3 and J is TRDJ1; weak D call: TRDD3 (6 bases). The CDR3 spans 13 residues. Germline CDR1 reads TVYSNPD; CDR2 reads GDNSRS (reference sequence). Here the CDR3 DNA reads TGTGCCTTTTCTGGGGAATACACCGATAAACTCACCTTT. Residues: CAFSGEYTDKLTF.

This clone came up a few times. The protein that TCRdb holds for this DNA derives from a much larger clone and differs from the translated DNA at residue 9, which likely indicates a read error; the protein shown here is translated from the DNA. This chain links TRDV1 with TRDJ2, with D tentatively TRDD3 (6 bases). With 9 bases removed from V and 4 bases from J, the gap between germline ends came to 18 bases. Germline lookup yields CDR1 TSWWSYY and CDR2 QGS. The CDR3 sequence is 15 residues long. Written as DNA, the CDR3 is TGTGCTCTGACCTACGAAGGGATAGCGACAGCACAACTCTTCTTT. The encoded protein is CALTYEGIATAQLFF.

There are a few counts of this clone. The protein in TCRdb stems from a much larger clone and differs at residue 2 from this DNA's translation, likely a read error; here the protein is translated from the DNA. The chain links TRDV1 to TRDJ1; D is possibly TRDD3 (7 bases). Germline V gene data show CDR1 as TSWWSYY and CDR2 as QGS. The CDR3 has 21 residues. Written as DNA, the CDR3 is TGTTCTCTTGGGGGGGATGTTCCTATCCCGTCAAACTATCGGGGGATTCATAAACTCATCTTT. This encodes CSLGGDVPIPSNYRGIHKLIF.

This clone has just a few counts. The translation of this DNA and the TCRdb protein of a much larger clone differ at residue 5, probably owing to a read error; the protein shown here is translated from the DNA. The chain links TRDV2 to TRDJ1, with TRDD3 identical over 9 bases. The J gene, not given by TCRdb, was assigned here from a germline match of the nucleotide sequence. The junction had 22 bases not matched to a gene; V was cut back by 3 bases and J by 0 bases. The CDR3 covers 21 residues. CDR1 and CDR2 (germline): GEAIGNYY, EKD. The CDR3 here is CACDSLTGDTGASVYTDKLIF. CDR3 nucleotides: TGTGCCTGTGACTCTCTTACTGGGGATACGGGGGCATCGGTCTACACCGATAAACTCATCTTT.

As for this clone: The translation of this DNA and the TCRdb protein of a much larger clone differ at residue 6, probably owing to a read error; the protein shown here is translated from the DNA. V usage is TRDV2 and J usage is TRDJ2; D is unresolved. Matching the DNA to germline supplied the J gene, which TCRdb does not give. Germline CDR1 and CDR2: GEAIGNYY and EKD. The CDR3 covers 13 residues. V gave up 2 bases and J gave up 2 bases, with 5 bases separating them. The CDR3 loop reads CACDRRLTAQLFF. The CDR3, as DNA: TGTGCCTGTGACAGGAGATTGACAGCACAACTCTTCTTT.

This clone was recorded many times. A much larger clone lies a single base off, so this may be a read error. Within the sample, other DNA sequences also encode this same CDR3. Here the CDR3 reads CACDTGMLGGTWDTRQMFF. The CDR3 nucleotides read TGTGCCTGTGACACCGGGATGCTCGGAGGGACTTGGGACACCCGACAGATGTTTTTC. J is TRDJ3 and V is TRDV2, with TRDD3 as a possible D gene (5 bases). The J gene is absent in TCRdb and was assigned here via DNA matching to germline. This CDR3 is 19 amino acids long. The germline V and J ends were trimmed by 0 bases and 4 bases, with 18 bases remaining between them. The germline V gene encodes CDR1 GEAIGNYY and CDR2 EKD.

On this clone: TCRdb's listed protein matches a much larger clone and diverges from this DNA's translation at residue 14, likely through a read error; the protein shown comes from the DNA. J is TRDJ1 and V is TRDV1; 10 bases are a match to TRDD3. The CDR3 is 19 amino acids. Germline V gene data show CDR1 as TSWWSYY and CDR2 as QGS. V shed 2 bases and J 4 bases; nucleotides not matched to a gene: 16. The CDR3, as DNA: TGTGCTCTTGGGGAAATTTTCGACGGGGGATACGCTGGGTGCGATAAACTCATCTTT. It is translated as CALGEIFDGGYAGCDKLIF.

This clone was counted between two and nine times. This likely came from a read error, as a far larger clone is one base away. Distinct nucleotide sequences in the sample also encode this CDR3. CDR3 DNA sequence: TGTGCCTGTGACATCCTAGGGGGGGATCCGTACACCGATAAACTCATCTTT. It is translated as CACDILGGDPYTDKLIF. The genes are TRDV2 and TRDJ1; 7 positions match TRDD3. The J gene comes from matching the DNA to germline here; TCRdb lacks it. The CDR3 length is 17 residues. CDR1 GEAIGNYY and CDR2 EKD come from the germline V gene. Trimming cost V 2 bases and J 0 bases; bases outside gene matches: 11.

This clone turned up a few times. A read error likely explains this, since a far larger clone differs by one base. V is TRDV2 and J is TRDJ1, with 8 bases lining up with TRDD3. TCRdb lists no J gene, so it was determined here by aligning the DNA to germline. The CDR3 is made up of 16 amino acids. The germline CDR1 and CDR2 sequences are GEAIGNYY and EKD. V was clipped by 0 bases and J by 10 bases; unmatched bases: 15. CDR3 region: CACDTLGGSELKRLIF. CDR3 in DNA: TGTGCCTGTGACACCCTTGGGGGATCGGAGCTGAAAAGACTCATCTTT.

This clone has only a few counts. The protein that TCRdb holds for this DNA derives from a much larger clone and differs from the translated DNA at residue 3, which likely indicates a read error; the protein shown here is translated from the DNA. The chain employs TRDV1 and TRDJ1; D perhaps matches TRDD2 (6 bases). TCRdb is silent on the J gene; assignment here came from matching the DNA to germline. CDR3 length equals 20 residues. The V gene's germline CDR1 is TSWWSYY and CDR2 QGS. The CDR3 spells CAFGEPPPFLFGHSPDKLIF. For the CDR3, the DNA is TGTGCTTTTGGGGAACCCCCCCCTTTCCTATTCGGTCATTCCCCTGATAAACTCATCTTT.

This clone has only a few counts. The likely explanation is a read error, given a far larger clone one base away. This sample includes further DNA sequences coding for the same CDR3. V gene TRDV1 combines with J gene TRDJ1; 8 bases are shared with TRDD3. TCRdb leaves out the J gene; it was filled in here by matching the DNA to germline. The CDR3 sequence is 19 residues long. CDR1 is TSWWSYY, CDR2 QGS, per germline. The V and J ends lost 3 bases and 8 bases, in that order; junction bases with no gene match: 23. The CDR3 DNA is TGTGCTCTTGGGGAGCTAGAAAGGTCGGATCTGGGGGACGCTTCAAAACTCATCTTT. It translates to CALGELERSDLGDASKLIF.

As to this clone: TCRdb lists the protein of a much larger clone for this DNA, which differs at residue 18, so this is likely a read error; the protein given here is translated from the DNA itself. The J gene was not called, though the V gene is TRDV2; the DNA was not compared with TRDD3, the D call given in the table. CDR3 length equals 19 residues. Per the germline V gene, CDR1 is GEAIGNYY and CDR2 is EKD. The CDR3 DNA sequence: TGTGCCTGTGACACCGAAGTCGGATGGGGGCCCCGTGGTCCCGATAAACTCACCTTT. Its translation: CACDTEVGWGPRGPDKLTF.

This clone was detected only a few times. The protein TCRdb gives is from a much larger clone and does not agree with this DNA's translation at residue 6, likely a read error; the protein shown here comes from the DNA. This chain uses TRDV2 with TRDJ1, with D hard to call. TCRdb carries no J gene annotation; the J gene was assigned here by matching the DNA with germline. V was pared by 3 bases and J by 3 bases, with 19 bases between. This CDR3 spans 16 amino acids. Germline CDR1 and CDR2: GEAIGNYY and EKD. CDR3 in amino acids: CACDQYRPSKPDKLIF. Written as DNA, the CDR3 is TGTGCCTGTGACCAATACCGCCCCTCCAAGCCCGATAAACTCATCTTT.

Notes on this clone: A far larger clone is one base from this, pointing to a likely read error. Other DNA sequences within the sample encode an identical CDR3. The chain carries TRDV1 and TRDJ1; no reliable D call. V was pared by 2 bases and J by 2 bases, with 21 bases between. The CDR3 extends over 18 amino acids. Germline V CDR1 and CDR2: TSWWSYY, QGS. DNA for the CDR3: TGTGCTCTTGGGGAAGTCCAAGGGGTGAGGACGGCAACCGATAAACTCATCTTT. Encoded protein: CALGEVQGVRTATDKLIF.

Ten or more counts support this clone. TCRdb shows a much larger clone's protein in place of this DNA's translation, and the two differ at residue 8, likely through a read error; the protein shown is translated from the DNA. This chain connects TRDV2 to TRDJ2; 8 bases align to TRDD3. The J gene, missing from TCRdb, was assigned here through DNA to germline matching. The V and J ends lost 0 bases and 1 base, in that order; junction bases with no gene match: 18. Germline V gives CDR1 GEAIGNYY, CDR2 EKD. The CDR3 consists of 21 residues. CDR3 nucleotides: TGTGCCTGTGACACCTTCCTTGGCTGGGGGACAAGGGCCTATTTGACAGCACAACTCTTCTTT. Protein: CACDTFLGWGTRAYLTAQLFF.

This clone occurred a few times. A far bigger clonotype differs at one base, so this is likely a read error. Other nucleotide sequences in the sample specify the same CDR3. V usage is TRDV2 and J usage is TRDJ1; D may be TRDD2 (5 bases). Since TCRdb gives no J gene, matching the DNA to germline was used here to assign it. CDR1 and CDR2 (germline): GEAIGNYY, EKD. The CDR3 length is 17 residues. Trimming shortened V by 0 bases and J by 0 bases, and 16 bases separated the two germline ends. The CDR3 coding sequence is TGTGCCTGTGACACCGTCGTGACTTCCCCCAACACCGATAAACTCATCTTT. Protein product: CACDTVVTSPNTDKLIF.

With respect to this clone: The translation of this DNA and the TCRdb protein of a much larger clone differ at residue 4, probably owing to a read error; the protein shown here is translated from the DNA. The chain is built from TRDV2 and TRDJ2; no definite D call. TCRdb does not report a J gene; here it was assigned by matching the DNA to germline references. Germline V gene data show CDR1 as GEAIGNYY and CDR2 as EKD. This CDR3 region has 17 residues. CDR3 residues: CACGTVVARPLTAQLFF. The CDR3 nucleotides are TGTGCCTGTGGCACCGTAGTTGCCAGACCATTGACAGCACAACTCTTCTTT.

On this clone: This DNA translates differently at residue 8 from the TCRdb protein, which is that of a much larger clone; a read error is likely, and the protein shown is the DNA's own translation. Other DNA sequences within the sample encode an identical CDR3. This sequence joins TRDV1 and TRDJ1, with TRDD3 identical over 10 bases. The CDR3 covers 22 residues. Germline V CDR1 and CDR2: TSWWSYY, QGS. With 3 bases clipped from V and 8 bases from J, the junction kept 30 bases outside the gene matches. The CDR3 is CALGDPSPPTYWGIRISPKLIF. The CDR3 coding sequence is TGTGCTCTTGGGGACCCGAGCCCTCCTACGTACTGGGGGATTAGAATTTCCCCCAAACTCATCTTT.

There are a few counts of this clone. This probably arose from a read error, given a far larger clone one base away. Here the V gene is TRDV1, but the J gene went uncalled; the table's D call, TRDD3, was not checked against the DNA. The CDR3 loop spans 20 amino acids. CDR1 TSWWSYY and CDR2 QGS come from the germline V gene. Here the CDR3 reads CALGATFLRDGGYLQDKLIF. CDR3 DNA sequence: TGTGCTCTTGGGGCAACTTTCCTACGTGATGGGGGATACCTCCAGGATAAGCTCATCTTT.

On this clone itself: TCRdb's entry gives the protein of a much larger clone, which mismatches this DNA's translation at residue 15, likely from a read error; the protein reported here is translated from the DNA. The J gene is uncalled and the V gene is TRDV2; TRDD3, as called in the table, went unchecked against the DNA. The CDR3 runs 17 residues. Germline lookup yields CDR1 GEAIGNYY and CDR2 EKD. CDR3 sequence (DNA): TGTGCCTGTGACGATACTGGGGGATCCTGGGACACCCGACAGGTGTTTTTC. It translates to CACDDTGGSWDTRQVFF.